The 19 T cell receptor beta chains below were found in one sample sequenced in a study of blood T cell repertoires in COVID-19. Profiled with immunoSEQ multiplex PCR; TCRdb holds only in-frame clones, not every one. The data contain approximately 120,000 clones, 92% of them singletons. The source material was peripheral blood. These receptors were collected from a man aged 45-65 years with COVID-19, enrolled during active disease.

CDR3 sequence (DNA): TGTGCCAGAAGCTTGGAGGGGGATCGAGACTACGAGCAGTACTTC. It yields the protein CARSLEGDRDYEQYF. This chain connects TRBV5-3 to TRBJ2-7, with a weak D call TRBD1 (6 bases). TRBV5-3 is an open reading frame, and its role is uncertain. The CDR3 has 15 amino acids. V lost 0 bases to trimming and J lost 3 bases, with 13 bases between them.

The chain couples TRBV10-2 to TRBJ2-1; the match to TRBD2 covers 9 bases. CDR1 and CDR2 (germline): WSHSY, SAAADI. V shed 6 bases and J 6 bases; nucleotides not matched to a gene: 9. This CDR3 is 15 amino acids long. The DNA of the CDR3 is TGCGCCAGCAGGGTCGCGGGAGGGCCCGGCAATGAGCAGTTCTTC. Translating it yields CASRVAGGPGNEQFF.

V is TRBV27 and J is TRBJ2-7, with unresolved D. The germline gives CDR1 MNHEY, CDR2 SMNVEV (reference sequence). The V and J ends lost 1 base and 3 bases respectively, with 10 bases between them. The CDR3 contains 14 residues. The chain's CDR3 is CASSLYPGGYEQYF. CDR3 coding DNA: TGTGCCAGCAGTTTATATCCGGGTGGCTACGAGCAGTACTTC.

The chain carries TRBV19 and TRBJ1-1; no definite D call. From germline, CDR1 is LNHDA and CDR2 SQIVND (reference sequence). The CDR3 is 15 residues long. The V and J ends lost 1 base and 0 bases respectively, with 9 bases between them. This chain's CDR3 is CASSIGGRMNTEAFF. CDR3 coding DNA: TGTGCCAGTAGTATAGGCGGGAGAATGAACACTGAAGCTTTCTTT.

In this sample, this clone turned up once. The rearrangement links TRBV6-1 to TRBJ1-2; D remains ambiguous. The CDR3 is made up of 14 amino acids. Germline lookup yields CDR1 MNHNS and CDR2 SASEGT. V lost 0 bases and J 5 bases, leaving 10 bases between the germline ends. This CDR3 reads CASSEAILLYGYTF. CDR3 DNA: TGTGCCAGCAGTGAAGCTATCCTCCTTTATGGCTACACCTTC.

The rearrangement joins TRBV2 to TRBJ2-2, with TRBD1 matching over 7 bases. The V gene's germline CDR1 is SNHLY and CDR2 FYNNEI. This CDR3 has 15 amino acids. V shed 5 bases and J 1 base; nucleotides not matched to a gene: 4. The CDR3 DNA reads as TGTGCCAGCAGTCTTCGGACAGGGAACACCGGGGAGCTGTTTTTT. Residues: CASSLRTGNTGELFF.

This chain uses TRBV30 with TRBJ2-2; tentative D call: TRBD2 (6 bases). The ends were cut back, 8 bases at V and 0 bases at J, with 10 bases in the middle. CDR1 is GTSNPN and CDR2 is SVGIG in the germline V gene (reference sequence). The CDR3 sequence is 13 residues long. This chain's CDR3 is CAGTPTNTGELFF. For the CDR3, the DNA is TGTGCCGGGACTCCTACGAACACCGGGGAGCTGTTTTTT. Variable domain in full (rest from reference TRBV30 and TRBJ2-2): SQTIHQWPATLVQPVGSPLSLECTVEGTSNPNLYWYRQAAGRGLQLLFYSVGIGQISSEVPQNLSASRPQDRQFILSSKKLLLSDSGFYLCAGTPTNTGELFFGEGSRLTVL.

J is TRBJ1-1 and V is TRBV28; 9 bases agree with TRBD1. Germline-derived CDR1 and CDR2 are MDHEN and SYDVKM. The CDR3 is 14 amino acids. V trimming: 4 bases; J trimming: 3 bases; junction bases outside the gene matches: 3. The CDR3 DNA sequence: TGTGCCAGCAGTTGGGACAGGGAGGACACTGAAGCTTTCTTT. It translates to CASSWDREDTEAFF.

V gene TRBV15 combines with J gene TRBJ2-7, with TRBD2 as a possible D gene (5 bases). CDR3 length: 15 residues. Germline V gene sequence: CDR1 LNHNV, CDR2 YYDKDF (reference sequence). Deletions cut 0 bases from V and 2 bases from J, with 11 bases between. CDR3 in amino acids: CATSRDPGTTYEQYF. Here the CDR3 DNA reads TGTGCCACCAGCAGAGATCCGGGAACCACCTACGAGCAGTACTTC.

The CDR3 protein is CASSAGTSGSRDTQYF. The CDR3 DNA follows: TGTGCCAGCAGCGCCGGGACTAGCGGGAGTAGGGATACGCAGTATTTT. The chain couples TRBV9 to TRBJ2-3; TRBD2 matches 14 bases. J was trimmed by 6 bases and V by 3 bases; bases with no gene match: 6. The CDR3 runs 16 residues. Germline CDR1 SGDLS, CDR2 YYNGEE.

The V call is TRBV21-1, the J call TRBJ2-1; TRBD1, the table's D call, lacks a check against the DNA. TRBV21-1 is recorded as a pseudogene. The CDR3 covers 18 residues. The CDR3 here is CASPRAGPKLLNYNEQFF. CDR3 bases: TGTGCCAGTCCCCGGGCAGGGCCCAAACTGCTAAACTACAATGAGCAGTTCTTC.

CDR3 DNA sequence: TGTGCCAGCAGCCCGGACAGGATTGGGGCTGAAAAACTGTTTTTT. Its translation: CASSPDRIGAEKLFF. The V and J genes are TRBV6-5 and TRBJ1-4; TRBD1 agrees at 7 bases. Germline V gene data show CDR1 as MNHEY and CDR2 as SVGAGI. Unmatched junction bases numbered 11, after V lost 6 bases and J lost 7 bases. This CDR3 is built from 15 residues.

The chain links TRBV6-2 or TRBV6-3 to TRBJ1-5, with 9 bases identical to TRBD1. V lost 6 bases, J lost 5 bases, and 5 bases stayed unmatched. This CDR3 contains 14 residues. Germline V gives CDR1 MNHEY, CDR2 SVGEGT. The CDR3 reads CASSQDRGYQPQHF. The CDR3 nucleotides read TGTGCCAGCAGCCAGGACAGGGGATATCAGCCCCAGCATTTT.

This chain connects TRBV30 to TRBJ1-2; 8 nucleotides line up with TRBD1. The CDR3 runs to 14 residues. Germline CDR1 GTSNPN, CDR2 SVGIG (reference sequence). Losses at the gene ends were 2 bases for V and 5 bases for J; bases not matched to a gene: 7. The CDR3 DNA reads TGTGCCTGGAGTCTCGGACAGGGCAATTATGGCTACACCTTC. Encoded protein: CAWSLGQGNYGYTF.

This chain joins TRBV3-1 (or the pseudogene TRBV3-2) and TRBJ1-3; 8 nucleotides align to TRBD1. CDR1 and CDR2 (germline): LGHDT, YNNKEL (reference sequence). Germline trimming cut 1 base from V and 7 bases from J; bases unmatched to any gene: 3. The CDR3 has 14 residues. The CDR3 loop is CASSQAGQANTIYF. The CDR3 bases are TGTGCCAGCAGCCAAGCGGGACAGGCTAACACCATATATTTT.

V usage is TRBV5-1 and J usage is TRBJ1-2; a weak D match, TRBD1 (6 bases). The CDR3 consists of 14 residues. V was shortened by 4 bases and J by 0 bases, with 10 bases between the two germline ends. Germline CDR1 and CDR2: SGHRS and YFSETQ. DNA of the CDR3: TGCGCCAGCAGCCGGGACACGTCTAACTATGGCTACACCTTC. Protein sequence: CASSRDTSNYGYTF.

This chain uses TRBV18 with TRBJ1-2; 11 positions agree with TRBD1. From germline, CDR1 is KGHSH and CDR2 LQKENI. The CDR3 has 16 amino acids. V shed 8 bases and J 7 bases; nucleotides not matched to a gene: 15. CDR3 protein: CASQGGTGGFGGGYTF. The CDR3 nucleotides read TGTGCCAGCCAAGGGGGGACAGGGGGTTTCGGCGGTGGCTACACCTTC.

This sequence joins TRBV7-2 and TRBJ2-3, with a possible D match to TRBD2 (6 bases). V was cut by 1 base and J by 3 bases, with 17 bases left in between. Germline values: CDR1 SGHTA, CDR2 FQGNSA. The CDR3 runs 17 residues. CDR3 region: CASSLGRGRRETDTQYF. The CDR3 DNA reads TGTGCCAGCAGCTTAGGCCGGGGACGCCGGGAGACAGATACGCAGTATTTT. The whole variable domain, remainder taken from reference TRBV7-2 and TRBJ2-3, is GAGVSQSPSNKVTEKGKDVELRCDPISGHTALYWYRQSLGQGLEFLIYFQGNSAPDKSGLPSDRFSAERTGGSVSTLTIQRTQQEDSAVYLCASSLGRGRRETDTQYFGPGTRLTVL.

The chain couples TRBV19 to TRBJ2-1; TRBD2 aligns across 10 bases. Germline CDR1 and CDR2: LNHDA and SQIVND (reference sequence). The J segment lost 0 bases and the V segment lost 0 bases, leaving 14 bases of the junction unmatched. This CDR3 is built from 21 residues. CDR3 nucleotide sequence: TGTGCCAGTAGTATAGATCCTCCTAGCGGGAGCCTTTCAAGCTCCTACAATGAGCAGTTCTTC. It encodes CASSIDPPSGSLSSSYNEQFF.